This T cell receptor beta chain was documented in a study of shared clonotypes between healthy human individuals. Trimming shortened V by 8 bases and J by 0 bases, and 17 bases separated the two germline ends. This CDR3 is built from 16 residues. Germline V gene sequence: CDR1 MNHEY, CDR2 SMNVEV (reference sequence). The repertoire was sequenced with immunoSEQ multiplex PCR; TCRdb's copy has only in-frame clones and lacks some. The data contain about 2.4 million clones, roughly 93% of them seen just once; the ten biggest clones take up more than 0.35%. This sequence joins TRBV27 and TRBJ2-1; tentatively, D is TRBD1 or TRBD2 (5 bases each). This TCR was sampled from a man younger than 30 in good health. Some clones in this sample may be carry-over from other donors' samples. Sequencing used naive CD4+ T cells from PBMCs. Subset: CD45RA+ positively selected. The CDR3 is CASSPRKGSSYNEQFF. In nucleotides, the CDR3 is TGTGCCAGCTCGCCCCGAAAGGGGAGCTCCTACAATGAGCAGTTCTTC.